This T cell receptor beta chain was observed in a study of technical replicates of blood from a handful of donors. Trimming pared 6 bases from V and 3 bases from J, leaving 11 bases between. Germline V gives CDR1 MNHEY, CDR2 SVGAGI. The CDR3 sequence is 13 residues long. Sequenced by immunoSEQ multiplex PCR; TCRdb stores in-frame clones only, minus some. The table records around 100,000 clones, approximately 95% of them present only once. The sequencing input was T cells isolated from PBMCs. This clonotype originated in a human donor in good health. The chain uses TRBV6-5 and TRBJ1-1, with a tentative D call TRBD1 (6 bases). The CDR3 region has the DNA TGTGCCAGCAGCGAACAGGGTTACACTGAAGCTTTCTTT. Residues: CASSEQGYTEAFF.